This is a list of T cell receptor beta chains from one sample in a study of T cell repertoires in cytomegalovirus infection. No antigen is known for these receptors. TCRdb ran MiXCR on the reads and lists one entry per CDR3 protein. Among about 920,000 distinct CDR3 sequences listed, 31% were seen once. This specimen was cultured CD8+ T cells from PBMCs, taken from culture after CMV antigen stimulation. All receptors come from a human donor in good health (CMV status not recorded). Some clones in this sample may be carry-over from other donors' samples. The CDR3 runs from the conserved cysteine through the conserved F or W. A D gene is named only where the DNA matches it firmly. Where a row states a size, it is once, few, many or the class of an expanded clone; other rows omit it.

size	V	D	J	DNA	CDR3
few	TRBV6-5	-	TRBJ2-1	TGTGCCAGCAGTCCCGGAGGGACGAAATACAATGAGCAGTTCTTC	CASSPGGTKYNEQFF
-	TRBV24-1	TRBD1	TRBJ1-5	TGTGCCACCAGTGACGACAGGGGAGTTAAGCCCCAGCATTTT	CATSDDRGVKPQHF
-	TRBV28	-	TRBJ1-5	TGTGCCAGCAGTTTACCTAGTTACCTTAGCAATCAGCCCCAGCATTTT	CASSLPSYLSNQPQHF
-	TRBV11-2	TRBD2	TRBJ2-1	TGTGCCAGCCAAATAGCGGGGGGGATAGTTAAATACAATGAGCAGTTCTTC	CASQIAGGIVKYNEQFF
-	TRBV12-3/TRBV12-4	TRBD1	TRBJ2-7	TGTGCCAACAGTCCTTACAGGGGGCTCCCCTACGAGCAGTACTTC	CANSPYRGLPYEQYF
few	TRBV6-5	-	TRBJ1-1	TGTGCCAGCAGTTACGGGGGAGTTGAAGCTTTCTTT	CASSYGGVEAFF
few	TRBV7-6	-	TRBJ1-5	TGTGCCAGCAGCCCCGGAGGGACCAATCAGCCCCAGCATTTT	CASSPGGTNQPQHF
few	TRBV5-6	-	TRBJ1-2	TGTGCCAGCAGCTTGGGTACTACGCCAAACTATGGCTACACCTTC	CASSLGTTPNYGYTF
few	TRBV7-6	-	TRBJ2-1	TGTGCCAGCTCTCTACGGGGGCTTGAGCAGTTCTTC	CASSLRGLEQFF
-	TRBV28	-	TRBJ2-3	TGTGCCAGCAGCTCCCTAGAGCCTTCGACAGATACGCAGTATTTT	CASSSLEPSTDTQYF
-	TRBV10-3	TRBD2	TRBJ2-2	TGTGCCATCAGTGAGTCGATTGCGGGGGGGCCAGTAGGCGGGGAGCTGTTTTTT	CAISESIAGGPVGGELFF
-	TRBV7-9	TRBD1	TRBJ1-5	TGTGCCAGCGGCGGGGGGACAGTAGGGCAGCCCCAGCATTTT	CASGGGTVGQPQHF
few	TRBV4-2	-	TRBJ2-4	TGTGCCAGCAGCCAAGACTCCATCTTTGGAAACATTCAGTACTTC	CASSQDSIFGNIQYF
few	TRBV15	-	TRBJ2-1	TGTGCCACCAGCAGAGGGACTGTCTCCTACAATGAGCAGTTCTTC	CATSRGTVSYNEQFF
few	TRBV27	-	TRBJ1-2	TGTGCCAGCAGTTTATTCGGGGGCGGTAACTATGGCTACACCTTC	CASSLFGGGNYGYTF
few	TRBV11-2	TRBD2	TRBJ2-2	TGTGCCAGCAGCTTAGCCGTGGCGGCGGGGGGGCCCGGGGAGCTGTTTTTT	CASSLAVAAGGPGELFF
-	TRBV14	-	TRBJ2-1	TGTGCCAGCAGCCAAGAGGGGAGAATTACCTACAATGAGCAGTTCTTC	CASSQEGRITYNEQFF
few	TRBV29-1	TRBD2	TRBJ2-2	TGCAGCGTCCCACCGGCTAGCGGGGTCGGGGAGCTGTTTTTT	CSVPPASGVGELFF
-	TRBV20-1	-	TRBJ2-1	TGCAGTGCTAGAGACAGGTCAGGCTACAATGAGCAGTTCTTC	CSARDRSGYNEQFF
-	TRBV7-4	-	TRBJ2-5	TGTGCCAGCAGCTCCCCATGGCAAGAGACCCAGTACTTC	CASSSPWQETQYF
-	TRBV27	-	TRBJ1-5	TGTGCCAGCAGTACGATGCCTCAGAGGAATCAGCCCCAGCATTTT	CASSTMPQRNQPQHF
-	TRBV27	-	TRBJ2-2	TGTGCCAGCAGTTTATCGAGGGGCGGGGAGCTGTTTTTT	CASSLSRGGELFF
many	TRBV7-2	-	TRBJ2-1	TGTGCCTCATCTCGGGGCGTGAGCTCCTACAATGAGCAGTTCTTC	CASSRGVSSYNEQFF
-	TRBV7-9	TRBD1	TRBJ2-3	TGTGCCAGCACCTGGGACAGTTATACGCAGTATTTT	CASTWDSYTQYF
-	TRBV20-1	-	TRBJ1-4	TGCAGTGCTAGAGATCTCTCATGGGGGGACGGGGACCGGGGGGAAAAACTGTTTTTT	CSARDLSWGDGDRGEKLFF
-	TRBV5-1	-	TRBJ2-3	TGCGCCAGCAGCATCCGCCAGGATTCAGATACGCAGTATTTT	CASSIRQDSDTQYF
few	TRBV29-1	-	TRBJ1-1	TGCAGCGCGCGGGGGGACACTGAAGCTTTCTTT	CSARGDTEAFF
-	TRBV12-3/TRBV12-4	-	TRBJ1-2	TGTGCCAGCAGTTTAGGCCATACTAACTATGGCTACACCTTC	CASSLGHTNYGYTF
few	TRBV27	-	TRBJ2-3	TGTGCCAGCAGTAGGGACCCGCAGTATTTT	CASSRDPQYF
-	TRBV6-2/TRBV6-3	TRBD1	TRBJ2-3	TGTGCCAGCAGCCCCGACAGGGGGAGGACAGATACGCAGTATTTT	CASSPDRGRTDTQYF
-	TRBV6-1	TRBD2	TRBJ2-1	TGTGCCAGCAGTGAATTACCTAGCGGGGGCTACAATGAGCAGTTCTTC	CASSELPSGGYNEQFF
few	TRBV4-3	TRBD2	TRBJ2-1	TGCGCCAGCAGCCAAGAGGGGCCGGCTAGCGGGGCGTCCTACAATGAGCAGTTCTTC	CASSQEGPASGASYNEQFF
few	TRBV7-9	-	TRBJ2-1	TGTGCCAGCAGCTTAGCTGGCCGCGTCCTTTTCTTC	CASSLAGRVLFF
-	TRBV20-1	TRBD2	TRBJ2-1	TGCAGTGCTAGGGGACGGGGGGGTGAGCAGTTCTTC	CSARGRGGEQFF
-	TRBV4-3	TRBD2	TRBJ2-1	TGCGCCAGCAGCCAAGAAGGGCTCGAGACTAGCGACAATGAGCAGTTCTTC	CASSQEGLETSDNEQFF
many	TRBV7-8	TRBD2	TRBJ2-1	TGTGCCAGCAGCTCGCTAGCGGGGAGGGACAATGAGCAGTTCTTC	CASSSLAGRDNEQFF
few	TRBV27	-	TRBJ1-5	TGTGCCAGCAGTTCTAGGGGTTTACCCAATCAGCCCCAGCATTTT	CASSSRGLPNQPQHF
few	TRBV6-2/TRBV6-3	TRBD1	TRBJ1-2	TGTGCCAGCAGTTACTCACGCACGACAGGGCTCCATGGCTACACCTTC	CASSYSRTTGLHGYTF
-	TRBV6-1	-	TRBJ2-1	TGTGCCAGCAGTGAATCCCCCGGACGGACCTACAGTGAGCAGTTCTTC	CASSESPGRTYSEQFF
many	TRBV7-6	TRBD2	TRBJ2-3	TGTGCCAGCAGCTTAACTTTGCGGGGGGCCGATACGCAGTATTTT	CASSLTLRGADTQYF
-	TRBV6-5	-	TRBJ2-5	TGTGCCAGCAGTTACTCTTTGGGGCGCCTGCAGGAGACCCAGTACTTC	CASSYSLGRLQETQYF
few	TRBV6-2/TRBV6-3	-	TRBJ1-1	TGTGCCAGCAGTGGCCGGGACACGTTGAACACTGAAGCTTTCTTT	CASSGRDTLNTEAFF
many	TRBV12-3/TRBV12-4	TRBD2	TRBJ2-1	TGTGCCAGCAGTTTACCTAGCGGGGGCCCGACTAATGAGCAGTTCTTC	CASSLPSGGPTNEQFF
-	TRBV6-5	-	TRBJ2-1	TGTGCCAGCAGTTACACCAGGATCTTCACCTACAATGAGCAGTTCTTC	CASSYTRIFTYNEQFF
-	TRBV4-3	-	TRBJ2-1	TGCGCCAGCAGCCAAGGACAGGCCGACAATGAGCAGTTCTTC	CASSQGQADNEQFF
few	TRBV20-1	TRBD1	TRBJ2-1	TGCAGTGCGATTACAGGGGGCTACTACAATGAGCAGTTCTTC	CSAITGGYYNEQFF
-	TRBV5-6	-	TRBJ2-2	TGTGCCAGCAGCCGAACTCACCGGAGCACCGGGGAGCTGTTTTTT	CASSRTHRSTGELFF
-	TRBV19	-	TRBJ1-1	TGTGCCAGCGCTCTAGACACGTACCTGGAAGCTTTCTTT	CASALDTYLEAFF
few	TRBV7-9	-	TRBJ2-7	TGTGCCAGCAGCTTAGCGACAACACCTTACGAGCAGTACTTC	CASSLATTPYEQYF
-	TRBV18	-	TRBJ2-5	TGTGCCAGCTCCCTCCCTGGGCGGGGAAGGATCCAAGAGACCCAGTACTTC	CASSLPGRGRIQETQYF
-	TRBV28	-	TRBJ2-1	TGTGCCAGCAGCACCGACAGGCGATCCTACAATGAGCAGTTCTTC	CASSTDRRSYNEQFF
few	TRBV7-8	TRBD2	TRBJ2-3	TGTGCCAGCAGCTCCGGACTAGCGGGGGGGCCGAGAGATACGCAGTATTTT	CASSSGLAGGPRDTQYF
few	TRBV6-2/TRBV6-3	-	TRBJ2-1	TGTGCCAGCAGTTACTCGTCTGCACCTCCCTACAATGAGCAGTTCTTC	CASSYSSAPPYNEQFF
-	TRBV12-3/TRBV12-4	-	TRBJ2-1	TGTGCCACCACTACCATGGAACAATTCTACAATGAGCAGTTCTTC	CATTTMEQFYNEQFF
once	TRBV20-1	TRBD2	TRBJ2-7	TGCAGTGGGGGCGGGAGCTCCTACGAGCAGTACTTC	CSGGGSSYEQYF